The 25 T cell receptor beta chains below were found in one sample sequenced in a study of blood T cell repertoires in COVID-19. TCRdb's table, derived via immunoSEQ multiplex PCR, lists solely in-frame clones and lacks some. The sample has about 260,000 clones; 90% are singletons. Sequencing was done on a sample of peripheral blood. The receptors were gathered from a woman aged 40 to 49 with acute or convalescent COVID-19.

The chain carries TRBV10-1 and TRBJ2-1; 12 bases match TRBD2. J gave up 4 bases and V 5 bases, and 0 bases lay outside the gene matches. The CDR3 is 14 amino acids. Germline V lookup: CDR1 WNHNN, CDR2 SYGVQD (reference sequence). This chain's CDR3 is CASSTSGGYNEQFF. The CDR3, as DNA: TGCGCCAGCAGTACTAGCGGGGGGTACAATGAGCAGTTCTTC.

The rearrangement links TRBV6-5 to TRBJ1-2, with a tentative D call TRBD1 (5 bases). V lost 4 bases and J lost 8, with 14 bases in between. The CDR3 sequence is 13 residues long. Germline loops: CDR1 MNHEY, CDR2 SVGAGI. This chain's CDR3 is CASSSAGTEGYTF. The DNA of the CDR3 is TGTGCCAGCAGTTCCGCGGGGACCGAGGGCTACACCTTC.

The CDR3 DNA reads TGTGCCAGCAGTCCCCAGGAGGGCGGGGCAGATACGCAGTATTTT. Translating it yields CASSPQEGGADTQYF. The V call is TRBV6-5, the J call TRBJ2-3; a possible D gene is TRBD2 (6 bases). CDR3 size: 15 residues. Trimming pared 5 bases from V and 4 bases from J, leaving 16 bases between. Germline-derived CDR1 and CDR2 are MNHEY and SVGAGI.

The genes are TRBV2 and TRBJ2-6; no definite D call. The CDR3 spans 15 residues. Trimming shortened V by 5 bases and J by 0 bases, and 8 bases separated the two germline ends. Germline V gene data show CDR1 as SNHLY and CDR2 as FYNNEI. The CDR3 region has the DNA TGTGCCAGCAGTTACAGCTACTCTGGGGCCAACGTCCTGACTTTC. This gives the protein CASSYSYSGANVLTF.

The genes are TRBV6-1 and TRBJ1-2; TRBD1 aligns across 7 bases. Per germline, CDR1 MNHNS and CDR2 SASEGT. Unmatched junction bases numbered 10, after V lost 2 bases and J lost 4 bases. CDR3 size: 16 residues. DNA of the CDR3: TGTGCCAGCAGTGAAAATGTGCGGCACAGGGGCTATGGCTACACCTTC. This encodes CASSENVRHRGYGYTF.

The V call is TRBV30, the J call TRBJ1-1, with TRBD1 as a possible D gene (6 bases). This CDR3 region has 14 residues. Germline CDR1 GTSNPN, CDR2 SVGIG (reference sequence). The V end was cut by 3 bases, the J end by 0 bases, with 11 bases between. The CDR3 loop is CAWSLGHLNTEAFF. The CDR3 DNA reads as TGTGCCTGGAGCCTGGGACACTTGAACACTGAAGCTTTCTTT.

The chain employs TRBV11-2 and TRBJ2-5; 9 bases are shared with TRBD1. The germline V gene encodes CDR1 SGHAT and CDR2 FQNNGV. The CDR3 has 15 amino acids. After removal of 1 base from V and 3 bases from J, the junction contained 3 bases not matched to a gene. The CDR3 loop reads CASSLGDREEETQYF. For the CDR3, the DNA is TGTGCCAGCAGCTTAGGGGACAGGGAAGAAGAGACCCAGTACTTC.

This clone showed up just a few times. The chain carries TRBV9 and TRBJ1-1, with TRBD1 identical over 8 bases. The germline V gene has CDR1 SGDLS and CDR2 YYNGEE. V lost 4 bases, J lost 2 bases, and 7 bases stayed unmatched. The CDR3 totals 15 residues. The CDR3: CASSMLDRANTEAFF. The CDR3 DNA reads TGTGCCAGCAGCATGTTGGACAGGGCTAACACTGAAGCTTTCTTT.

The chain recombines TRBV11-2 with TRBJ1-5, with a tentative D call TRBD1 (5 bases). The V gene's germline CDR1 is SGHAT and CDR2 FQNNGV. The CDR3 sequence is 13 residues long. Between the trimmed V and J ends, which lost 2 bases and 10 bases, there was a span of 12 bases. The CDR3 bases are TGTGCCAGCAGCTTAAGTCCAGGACAACCCCAGCATTTT. Amino acid sequence: CASSLSPGQPQHF.

The chain recombines TRBV5-4 with TRBJ1-2, with D perhaps TRBD1 (6 bases). The germline V gene encodes CDR1 SGHNT and CDR2 YYREEE (reference sequence). The V end was cut by 2 bases, the J end by 0 bases, with 8 bases between. The CDR3 spans 14 residues. The CDR3 DNA follows: TGTGCCAGCAGCTTACAGGGACCTAACTATGGCTACACCTTC. Its translation is CASSLQGPNYGYTF.

The chain employs TRBV13 and TRBJ2-1; 14 nucleotides align to TRBD2. This CDR3 is 16 amino acids long. Germline V gene sequence: CDR1 PRHDT, CDR2 FYEKMQ (reference sequence). V gave up 0 bases and J gave up 6 bases; unmatched junction bases: 1. Here the CDR3 DNA reads TGTGCCAGCAGCTTAGGGACTAGCGGGGGGGCCAATGAGCAGTTCTTC. Encoded protein: CASSLGTSGGANEQFF.

The chain employs TRBV5-1 and TRBJ2-1; TRBD1 matches 7 bases. The CDR3 is made up of 13 amino acids. Per the germline V gene, CDR1 is SGHRS and CDR2 is YFSETQ. Trimming took 0 bases from V and 8 from J; bases not matched to a gene: 2. The CDR3 DNA reads as TGCGCCAGCAGCTTGGGAGGGGGCGATGAGCAGTTCTTC. Amino acids: CASSLGGGDEQFF.

This chain connects TRBV24-1 to TRBJ2-7; TRBD2 matches at 12 bases. The V and J ends lost 12 bases and 4 bases, in that order; junction bases with no gene match: 9. The CDR3 length is 14 residues. Per germline, CDR1 KGHDR and CDR2 SFDVKD. The CDR3 DNA follows: TGTGCCTCACAACTAGCGGGGGGCTTTTACGAGCAGTACGTC. Amino acids: CASQLAGGFYEQYV.

The chain carries TRBV6-6 and TRBJ2-7; TRBD2 matches at 7 bases. The germline V gene has CDR1 MNHNY and CDR2 SVGAGI (reference sequence). Trimming took 2 bases from V and 3 from J; bases not matched to a gene: 7. The CDR3 has 15 residues. The CDR3 here is CASSYLGGEGYEQYV. The CDR3 coding sequence is TGTGCCAGCAGTTACCTGGGGGGGGAGGGCTACGAGCAGTACGTC.

The J gene is TRBJ1-1, the V gene TRBV20-1, with a possible D match to TRBD1 (5 bases). The V and J ends lost 3 bases and 7 bases respectively, with 9 bases between them. Germline-derived CDR1 and CDR2 are DFQATT and SNEGSKA (reference sequence). There are 11 residues in the CDR3. The DNA for the CDR3 is TGCAGTGCTAGCGACCAGGGTGAAGCTTTCTTT. Translated: CSASDQGEAFF.

This chain joins TRBV21-1 and TRBJ2-7; the D segment call TRBD1 is taken from the table without a DNA check. TRBV21-1 represents a pseudogene. There are 14 residues in the CDR3. As DNA, the CDR3 is TGTGCCAGCCGAGAGAGACAGGGGGACTACGAGCAGTACGTC. Translating gives CASRERQGDYEQYV.

V and J are TRBV12-3 or TRBV12-4 and TRBJ1-1, with unresolved D. V was trimmed by 6 bases and J by 8 bases, leaving 13 bases between them. The CDR3 covers 12 residues. The CDR3 coding sequence is TGTGCCAGCAGCCGAGGGTTTGGAGAAGCTTTCTTT. This translates into CASSRGFGEAFF.

The chain is built from TRBV25-1 and TRBJ1-1; no clear D gene. Germline CDR1 MGHDK, CDR2 SYGVNS. The CDR3 sequence is 14 residues long. Between the trimmed V and J ends, which lost 0 bases and 1 base, there was a span of 6 bases. CDR3 protein: CASSEYHRNTEAFF. CDR3 nucleotide sequence: TGTGCCAGCAGTGAATATCACAGGAACACTGAAGCTTTCTTT.

This clone was picked up one time. The rearrangement links TRBV2 to TRBJ2-5; D call uncertain. CDR1 and CDR2 from the germline V gene are SNHLY and FYNNEI. The CDR3 extends over 13 amino acids. Trimming removed 3 bases at V and 1 base at J, with 6 bases between. In nucleotides, the CDR3 is TGTGCCAGCAGTGAGCAGTTCCAAGAGACCCAGTACTTC. Encoded protein: CASSEQFQETQYF.

The CDR3 nucleotides are TGCGCCAGCAGCCCGGTTTTGGACAGGGGACTCCCGGAGCAGTACGTC. Amino acid sequence: CASSPVLDRGLPEQYV. The rearrangement links TRBV4-1 to TRBJ2-7; 9 bases agree with TRBD1. Germline loops: CDR1 MGHRA, CDR2 YSYEKL. The CDR3 sequence is 16 residues long. With 4 bases clipped from V and 7 bases from J, the junction kept 14 bases outside the gene matches.

The chain recombines TRBV30 with TRBJ1-6; D call uncertain. The CDR3 consists of 14 residues. V was shortened by 0 bases and J by 8 bases, with 11 bases between the two germline ends. Germline lookup yields CDR1 GTSNPN and CDR2 SVGIG (reference sequence). The chain's CDR3 is CAWSVSGGDSPLHF. The CDR3 DNA reads TGTGCCTGGAGTGTATCTGGCGGGGATTCACCCCTCCACTTT.

The V gene is TRBV5-4, the J gene TRBJ1-1; the D gene is possibly TRBD1 (6 bases). V was pared by 2 bases and J by 0 bases, with 11 bases between. Germline assignment: CDR1 SGHNT and CDR2 YYREEE (reference sequence). The CDR3 is 15 residues long. The CDR3 DNA sequence: TGTGCCAGCAGCTTCCCGGGGACAATGAACACTGAAGCTTTCTTT. Translated: CASSFPGTMNTEAFF.

The CDR3 protein is CASSLTALGLETHNEQFF. The DNA for the CDR3 is TGTGCCAGCAGCTTAACGGCGCTAGGACTAGAAACACACAATGAGCAGTTCTTC. This chain links TRBV7-9 with TRBJ2-1, with TRBD2 identical over 7 bases. Germline trimming cut 2 bases from V and 5 bases from J; bases unmatched to any gene: 15. The CDR3 has 18 amino acids. Germline CDR1 is SEHNR and CDR2 is FQNEAQ (reference sequence).

The sample holds one count of this clone. The J gene is TRBJ2-3, the V gene TRBV18, with D unclear. The V end lost 1 base, the J end lost 6 bases, and 8 bases lay between the germline ends. Germline values: CDR1 KGHSH, CDR2 LQKENI. This CDR3 region has 13 residues. Here the CDR3 reads CASSPHAQDTQYF. The CDR3 bases are TGTGCCAGCTCACCACACGCCCAGGATACGCAGTATTTT.

The chain has TRBV5-4 and TRBJ2-5; weak D call: TRBD1 (5 bases). CDR1 is SGHNT, CDR2 YYREEE, per germline (reference sequence). Trimming left V 0 bases short and J 1 base short, with 10 bases between. The CDR3 is 15 amino acids. CDR3 sequence (DNA): TGTGCCAGCAGCTTGGCCCTTACAGGCCAAGAGACCCAGTACTTC. Its protein product is CASSLALTGQETQYF.